This TCR beta chain derives from a study of T cells in narcolepsy. This clone has a handful of counts. Its antigen is not known. The germline gives CDR1 SQVTM, CDR2 ANQGSEA. The CDR3 is 13 amino acids. Some clones are missing from TCRdb's copy, which holds only in-frame ones; the method was immunoSEQ multiplex PCR. The sample comprises under 30,000 clones, about 85% of which are singletons, and less than 1.5% rests with the top ten. Study outcomes and limitations: Autoreactive clone sequences were missing from some blood memory CD4+ repertoires.

The sample taken for sequencing was CD45RA- memory CD4+ T cells from PBMCs. The sequence derives from a human donor with narcolepsy. V usage is TRBV29-1 and J usage is TRBJ2-3, with a weak D call TRBD1 (7 bases). CDR3 sequence reads: CSTNQGGADTQYF. In DNA form, the CDR3 reads TGCAGTACGAATCAGGGGGGTGCAGATACGCAGTATTTT.